This is a list of T cell receptor beta chains from one sample in a study of beta chain features in type 1 diabetes. TCRdb's table, derived via immunoSEQ multiplex PCR, lists solely in-frame clones and lacks some. Of 200,000 to 300,000 clones in the sample, about 14% were seen once. Source material: naive CD4+ T cells from blood. These receptors all stem from a woman aged 40 to 50 in good health. Each CDR3 is given with its conserved first and last residue. D genes are given only for firm matches. Rows give clone size only sometimes, using once, few, many, or a class for an expanded clone.

>TRBJ2-5|few|TRBV5-1|TRBD2
TGCGCCAGCAGCTTGGGGTCCAGCGGGGGACAAGAGACCCAGTACTTC
CASSLGSSGGQETQYF
>TRBJ1-6|.|TRBV5-1|TRBD1
TGCGCCAGCAGCCTCGGACAGGGGAGAAGTTCACCCCTCCACTTT
CASSLGQGRSSPLHF
>TRBJ2-2|few|TRBV2|TRBD2
TGTGCCAGGAAGCCGGGGGGGCCGGCCGGGGAGCTGTTTTTT
CARKPGGPAGELFF
>TRBJ1-2|few|TRBV5-1|TRBD1
TGCGCCAGCAGCTTGAGGGACAGTCGAACCCATGGCTACACCTTC
CASSLRDSRTHGYTF
>TRBJ2-1|few|TRBV7-9|TRBD2
TGTGCCAGCTCACTAGCGGGGGGGCTGGTCCATGAGCAGTTCTTC
CASSLAGGLVHEQFF
>TRBJ1-1|few|TRBV9|.
TGTGCCAGCAGCGAGACAGTCCGAGTGGGCGCTTTCTTT
CASSETVRVGAFF
>TRBJ2-2|.|TRBV14|.
TGTGCCAGCAGCCAAGTTCAGGGGCACGGGGAGCTGTTTTTT
CASSQVQGHGELFF
>TRBJ2-7|once|TRBV7-2|.
TGTGCCAGCAGCTTAATGAGCTCCTACGAGCAGTACTTC
CASSLMSSYEQYF
>TRBJ2-7|few|TRBV7-9|.
TGTGCCAGCAGCTCACCGGGTAAGACTCCTTCCTACGAGCAGTACTTC
CASSSPGKTPSYEQYF
>TRBJ2-7|few|TRBV5-5|TRBD1
TGTGCCAGCAGCCAGGAGCCCGGGACAGCAGCCTACGAGCAGTACTTC
CASSQEPGTAAYEQYF
>TRBJ2-7|few|TRBV6-5|.
TGTGCCAGCAAAGTTCAACGAGGCGAGCAGTACTTC
CASKVQRGEQYF
>TRBJ2-3|few|TRBV9|TRBD2
TGTGCCAGCAGCGCTAGCGGGGGGACCGCAGATACGCAGTATTTT
CASSASGGTADTQYF
>TRBJ2-3|few|TRBV9|.
TGTGCCAGCAGTGACCGCCCGCGGGCAGATACGCAGTATTTT
CASSDRPRADTQYF
>TRBJ2-2|few|TRBV11-2|.
TGTGCCAGCAGACGGGGACAGAACACCGGGGAGCTGTTTTTT
CASRRGQNTGELFF
>TRBJ2-7|.|TRBV29-1|.
TGCAGCGTTGCTTCACTAGTTGGCTCCTACGAGCAGTACTTC
CSVASLVGSYEQYF
>TRBJ2-3|few|TRBV2|TRBD1
TGTGCCAGCAGTGAAGCCGGGACAGGGGGGAATACGCAGTATTTT
CASSEAGTGGNTQYF
>TRBJ2-2|.|TRBV18|TRBD2
TGTGCCAGCTCACCACCTAGCGGGGGATCCGGGGAGCTGTTTTTT
CASSPPSGGSGELFF
>TRBJ2-7|few|TRBV7-9|TRBD2
TGTGCCAGCAGGCAACTAGCGGGGGGGCTCCACGAGCAGTACTTC
CASRQLAGGLHEQYF
>TRBJ2-5|.|TRBV19|TRBD2
TGTGCCAGTAGTATTTTAGGACTAGCCTTTCAAGAGACCCAGTACTTC
CASSILGLAFQETQYF
>TRBJ2-1|few|TRBV9|TRBD2
TGTGCCAGCAGCCGTAGTCCCAGCGGGGGGGCTAATGAGCAGTTCTTC
CASSRSPSGGANEQFF
>TRBJ2-7|.|TRBV27|TRBD1
TGTGCCAGCAGTCAGACAGGGTTTAGGTACGAGCAGTACTTC
CASSQTGFRYEQYF
>TRBJ1-4|.|TRBV9|TRBD1
TGTGCCAGCAGCGCAACAGGGGGCAGGGGTAATGAAAAACTGTTTTTT
CASSATGGRGNEKLFF
>TRBJ2-7|.|TRBV2|TRBD2
TGTGCCAGCAGTGGCCAAACTAGCGGGGGTTACGAGCAGTACTTC
CASSGQTSGGYEQYF
>TRBJ2-7|.|TRBV6-1|.
TGTGCCAGCAGTGAAAACAGGTTGAGCTCCTACGAGCAGTACTTC
CASSENRLSSYEQYF
>TRBJ2-1|few|TRBV7-8|TRBD2
TGTGCCAGCAGCTTAGCGCGTACTAGCGGTTCGGATGAGCAGTTCTTC
CASSLARTSGSDEQFF
>TRBJ2-3|many|TRBV7-9|.
TGTGCCAGCAGCTTAGGAGATAGCTGGACAGATACGCAGTATTTT
CASSLGDSWTDTQYF
>TRBJ1-1|.|TRBV9|TRBD1
TGTGCCAGCAGCGTACCGACAGGGGAAGGCACTGAAGCTTTCTTT
CASSVPTGEGTEAFF
>TRBJ2-5|few|TRBV9|.
TGTGCCAGCAGCGCTCTCGGCTCGGGACAAGAGACCCAGTACTTC
CASSALGSGQETQYF
>TRBJ2-6|few|TRBV9|.
TGTGCCAGCAGCGGACTCTCTGGGGCCAACGTCCTGACTTTC
CASSGLSGANVLTF
>TRBJ1-1|few|TRBV9|TRBD1
TGTGCCAGCAGCCAGGGGACAGGCCCGAATCGGGACACTGAAGCTTTCTTT
CASSQGTGPNRDTEAFF
>TRBJ2-3|few|TRBV5-1|.
TGCGCCAGCAGCTTGCGACTGCCCACAGATACGCAGTATTTT
CASSLRLPTDTQYF
>TRBJ2-5|few|TRBV6-5|.
TGTGCCAGCAGTCTGACTAGGGCAGAGACCCAGTACTTC
CASSLTRAETQYF
>TRBJ1-2|.|TRBV5-1|.
TGCGCCAGCAGCCAACGGTCAGGGGACGGCTACACCTTC
CASSQRSGDGYTF
>TRBJ1-6|many|TRBV13|TRBD1
TGTGCCAGCAGCTCTAGAGACAGGGTGTTAGATTCACCCCTCCACTTT
CASSSRDRVLDSPLHF
>TRBJ2-4|.|TRBV12-5|TRBD1
TGTGCTAGTGGTCTGGGACAGGGGGCGAACATTCAGTACTTC
CASGLGQGANIQYF
>TRBJ2-7|few|TRBV11-2|TRBD2
TGTGCCAGCAGCTTAGCCGGGACTAGCCCCATCGAGCAGTACTTC
CASSLAGTSPIEQYF
>TRBJ2-5|few|TRBV19|.
TGTGCCAGTAGTATAGGGGGGAGGATAAGGGAGACCCAGTACTTC
CASSIGGRIRETQYF
>TRBJ1-1|.|TRBV18|.
TGTGCCAGCTCACCCTCCCGCACTGAAGCTTTCTTT
CASSPSRTEAFF
>TRBJ2-3|.|TRBV19|.
TGTGCCAGTAGAGGAGGGGGGGGACTGGCAGATACGCAGTATTTT
CASRGGGGLADTQYF
>TRBJ1-2|.|TRBV6-8|TRBD1
TGTGCCAGCACTTACAGGGGCCATGACGGCTACACCTTC
CASTYRGHDGYTF
>TRBJ2-7|.|TRBV11-2|.
TGTGCCAGCAGCCCCCCGCAGGCCCCGTGGGAGCAGTACTTC
CASSPPQAPWEQYF
>TRBJ1-1|few|TRBV9|.
TGTGCCAGCAGCGTAGGCTCTAGAGGTGTTAACACTGAAGCTTTCTTT
CASSVGSRGVNTEAFF
>TRBJ2-7|few|TRBV7-2|TRBD1
TGTGCCAGCAGCAGAGACAGGGGGACCAACGAGCAGTACTTC
CASSRDRGTNEQYF
>TRBJ2-7|few|TRBV4-1|TRBD1
TGCGCCAGCAGCCAAGCCTCCCGGACAGGGGTCTACGAGCAGTACTTC
CASSQASRTGVYEQYF
>TRBJ1-1|.|TRBV25-1|.
TGTGCCAGCAGTGAATCAGTCACTGAAGCTTTCTTT
CASSESVTEAFF
>TRBJ2-3|few|TRBV5-1|.
TGCGCCAGCAGCTTGGTGCCCGGGGGTGGAACAGATACGCAGTATTTT
CASSLVPGGGTDTQYF
>TRBJ1-5|few|TRBV19|.
TGTGCCAGTAGTATGCCGCTTAAGGGGGTACATCAGCCCCAGCATTTT
CASSMPLKGVHQPQHF
>TRBJ1-5|.|TRBV7-8|.
TGTGCCAGCAGCTTAGCGCGGGGCAGCCCCAATCAGCCCCAGCATTTT
CASSLARGSPNQPQHF
>TRBJ2-5|few|TRBV11-2|TRBD2
TGTGCCAGCAGCTTAGGTCGGGTGAGCGGGGGGCCCGAAGAGACCCAGTACTTC
CASSLGRVSGGPEETQYF
>TRBJ1-5|few|TRBV7-6|.
TGTGCCAGCAGCTTAGAGGCAGGGGCCAATCAGCCCCAGCATTTT
CASSLEAGANQPQHF